The present entry profiles one TCR beta chain with its context. Antigen specificity is unknown. The sample is drawn from a study of T cell responses to AZD1222 COVID-19 vaccine. Points from the study as a whole: Spike was spanned by vaccine-associated CD4 TCRs, with dominance at 160-218 and 743-854. Of spike-specific TCRs, nearly half reportedly target regions left unmutated in variants. Donors were chiefly white British, with a greater number of females, and clonal diversity was perhaps underestimated.

Some clones are missing from TCRdb's copy, which holds only in-frame ones; the method was immunoSEQ multiplex PCR. The sample has tens of thousands of clones, over 75% seen once. This CDR3 is built from 17 residues. Germline V gene lookup returns CDR1 SGHTA and CDR2 FQGTGA. V was clipped by 4 bases and J by 1 base; unmatched bases: 7. Sample: peripheral blood, taken on day 0 of AZD1222 vaccination. The TCR was taken from an adult in good health. The V gene is TRBV7-3, the J gene TRBJ2-1; TRBD1 aligns across 10 bases. CDR3 DNA sequence: TGTGCCAGCAGCTCCGTACCGGGACAGGGGTCCTACAATGAGCAGTTCTTC. Translation gives CASSSVPGQGSYNEQFF.